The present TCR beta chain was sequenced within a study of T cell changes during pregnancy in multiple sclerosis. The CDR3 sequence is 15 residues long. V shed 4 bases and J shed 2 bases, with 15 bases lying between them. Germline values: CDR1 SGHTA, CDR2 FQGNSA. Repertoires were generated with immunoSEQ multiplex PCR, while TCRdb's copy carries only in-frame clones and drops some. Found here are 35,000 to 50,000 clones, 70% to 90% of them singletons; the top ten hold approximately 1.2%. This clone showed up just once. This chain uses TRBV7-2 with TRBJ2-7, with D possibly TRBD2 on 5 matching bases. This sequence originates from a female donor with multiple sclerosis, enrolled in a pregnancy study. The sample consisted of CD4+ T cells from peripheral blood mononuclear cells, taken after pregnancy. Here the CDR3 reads CASSSTGNVAYEQYF. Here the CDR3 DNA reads TGTGCCAGCAGCTCAACGGGGAATGTGGCCTACGAGCAGTACTTC.